The next 12 T cell receptor beta chains were all read from a single sample in a study of blood T cell repertoires in COVID-19. Some clones are missing from TCRdb's copy, which holds only in-frame ones; the method was immunoSEQ multiplex PCR. The table lists 300,000 to 400,000 clones, about 90% of them singletons. The sample comprised peripheral blood. The receptors come from a woman between 45 and 60 years old who had recovered from COVID-19.

V is TRBV12-3 or TRBV12-4 and J is TRBJ1-2, with D unresolved. The V end lost 2 bases, the J end lost 8 bases, and 9 bases lay between the germline ends. This CDR3 has 12 residues. CDR3 sequence: CASSLMSHGYTF. The CDR3 DNA sequence: TGTGCCAGCAGTTTAATGAGTCACGGCTACACCTTC.

The V gene is TRBV7-2, the J gene TRBJ2-5; 12 positions agree with TRBD2. J lost 1 base, V lost 6 bases, and 3 bases had no gene match. Germline assignment: CDR1 SGHTA and CDR2 FQGNSA. The CDR3 spans 15 residues. CDR3 DNA sequence: TGTGCCAGCAGTATGACTAGCGGGGGCCAAGAGACCCAGTACTTC. Translation gives CASSMTSGGQETQYF.

J is TRBJ2-5 and V is TRBV5-1, with a possible D match to TRBD1 (6 bases). V was cut by 3 bases and J by 0 bases, with 9 bases left in between. Germline CDR1 reads SGHRS; CDR2 reads YFSETQ. The CDR3 is 14 residues long. This CDR3 is CASSSGTNQETQYF. As DNA, the CDR3 is TGCGCCAGCAGCTCCGGGACAAACCAAGAGACCCAGTACTTC.

Concerning this clone itself: A read error may account for a junction end that differs from germline. The V and J genes are TRBV20-1 and TRBJ1-2, with D perhaps matching TRBD1 (5 bases). Germline V gives CDR1 DFQATT, CDR2 SNEGSKA (reference sequence). CDR3 length: 10 residues. The CDR3 bases are TGCAGGACCGAAAAGACAGTGCTTAACTTC. As protein: CRTEKTVLNF.

Concerning this clone: The junction departs from germline at one end; a sequencing error may be responsible. This CDR3 is CTSSSSRTAYSNQPQHF. The CDR3 DNA reads as TGTACCAGCAGTTCCTCTCGGACAGCATATAGCAATCAGCCCCAGCATTTT. This chain joins TRBV27 and TRBJ1-5, with D possibly TRBD1 on 6 matching bases. The length of the CDR3 is 17 residues. Germline assignment: CDR1 MNHEY and CDR2 SMNVEV (reference sequence).

The V and J genes are TRBV6-4 and TRBJ2-3; 7 nucleotides agree with TRBD2. CDR3 length: 16 amino acids. The trim removed 4 bases at V and 3 bases at J, leaving 10 bases unmatched. From germline, CDR1 is MRHNA and CDR2 SNTAGT. The CDR3 sequence is CASSGSTGGGTDTQYF. In DNA form, the CDR3 reads TGTGCCAGCAGTGGTTCGACGGGAGGAGGGACAGATACGCAGTATTTT.

The chain links TRBV19 to TRBJ2-2; 7 positions agree with TRBD1. The trim removed 7 bases at V and 3 bases at J, leaving 8 bases unmatched. CDR3 length equals 15 residues. Germline V gene sequence: CDR1 LNHDA, CDR2 SQIVND (reference sequence). The CDR3 DNA is TGTGCCAGTACCCTTCAGGGGGACGACACCGGGGAGCTGTTTTTT. Translation gives CASTLQGDDTGELFF.

The chain combines TRBV28 with TRBJ1-1, with D tentatively TRBD1 (5 bases). CDR1 and CDR2 (germline): MDHEN, SYDVKM. The CDR3 consists of 13 residues. Trimming pared 3 bases from V and 8 bases from J, leaving 13 bases between. CDR3 amino acids: CASSLDVPGEAFF. CDR3 DNA: TGTGCCAGCAGTTTGGACGTACCAGGGGAAGCTTTCTTT. The full variable domain, in which reference TRBV28 and TRBJ1-1 provide the parts outside the CDR3, is DVKVTQSSRYLVKRTGEKVFLECVQDMDHENMFWYRQDPGLGLRLIYFSYDVKMKEKGDIPEGYSVSREKKERFSLILESASTNQTSMYLCASSLDVPGEAFFGQGTRLTVV.

The chain has TRBV7-9 and TRBJ1-1; 8 bases align to TRBD1. V trimming: 6 bases; J trimming: 3 bases; junction bases outside the gene matches: 12. Germline V gives CDR1 SEHNR, CDR2 FQNEAQ (reference sequence). The CDR3 loop spans 16 amino acids. The CDR3 loop is CASRVGAGGKDTEAFF. CDR3 DNA: TGTGCCAGCAGGGTCGGGGCAGGGGGCAAGGACACTGAAGCTTTCTTT.

This sequence joins TRBV30 and TRBJ1-2; D remains ambiguous. The CDR3 runs to 13 residues. Germline V gene lookup returns CDR1 GTSNPN and CDR2 SVGIG (reference sequence). Trimming took 3 bases from V and 3 from J, leaving 11 bases between them. For the CDR3, the DNA is TGTGCCTGGAGGAGGCACGGGGACTATGGCTACACCTTC. Translation: CAWRRHGDYGYTF. Based on the CDR3 plus reference TRBV30 and TRBJ1-2, the full variable domain is SQTIHQWPATLVQPVGSPLSLECTVEGTSNPNLYWYRQAAGRGLQLLFYSVGIGQISSEVPQNLSASRPQDRQFILSSKKLLLSDSGFYLCAWRRHGDYGYTFGSGTRLTVV.

This chain uses TRBV28 with TRBJ1-2; tentative D call: TRBD1 (6 bases). Germline assignment: CDR1 MDHEN and CDR2 SYDVKM. Trimming left V 6 bases short and J 0 bases short, with 17 bases between. This CDR3 spans 16 amino acids. CDR3 nucleotide sequence: TGTGCCAGCAGCGTAATCTATGGGGGCTCTAACTATGGCTACACCTTC. Translation: CASSVIYGGSNYGYTF.

The chain carries TRBV7-6 and TRBJ1-2; 9 positions match TRBD1. Trimming cost V 5 bases and J 5 bases; bases outside gene matches: 9. The CDR3 runs 15 residues. The germline V gene has CDR1 SGHVS and CDR2 FNYEAQ. CDR3 DNA: TGTGCCAGCAGCCGACTCCCGGGACAGGGTTATGGCTACACCTTC. Its translation is CASSRLPGQGYGYTF.